Listed here is a single T cell receptor beta chain. What it binds is not known. A single record per CDR3 protein comes from TCRdb applying MiXCR to the reads. The table shows about 830,000 distinct CDR3 sequences, with 30% to 35% occurring only once. The data derive from a study of T cell repertoires in cytomegalovirus infection. As for the study in general: The study used recently identified HLA-C-restricted and well-studied HLA-B-restricted CMV epitopes.

The material was cultured CD8+ T cells from PBMCs, obtained from culture after CMV antigen stimulation. The source of this sequence is a human donor in good health (CMV status not recorded). Some clones in this sample may be carry-over from other donors' samples.

The CDR3 nucleotides read TGTGCCAGCAGTTTAGGGCGCGTCCTGAACACTGAAGCTTTCTTT. Protein sequence: CASSLGRVLNTEAFF. The gene calls are TRBV27 and TRBJ1-1; D is uncertain. The V end was cut by 2 bases, the J end by 0 bases, with 10 bases between. Germline CDR1 and CDR2: MNHEY and SMNVEV (reference sequence). The CDR3 contains 15 residues.